This entry features one T cell receptor (beta chain) sequence. Other DNA sequences within the sample encode an identical CDR3. V was pared by 1 base and J by 2 bases, with 8 bases between. The CDR3 totals 14 residues. The germline CDR1 and CDR2 sequences are SGHNT and YENEEA. Data came from immunoSEQ multiplex PCR; TCRdb stores just in-frame clones and leaves some out. The data show 330,000 or so clones, under 70% seen once. This specimen comes from a study of cytotoxic CD8 clonotypes in ibrutinib-treated CLL. Across the study: The patients comprised approximately eleven relapsed/refractory and about 15 treatment-naive cases, some 18 IGHV unmutated.

The source of this sequence is a human donor with chronic lymphocytic leukemia. Sequencing used PBMCs, obtained after 36 months of ibrutinib treatment. The chain links TRBV11-3 to TRBJ2-5; perhaps TRBD2 as D (6 bases). CDR3 in amino acids: CASSLGGNQETQYF. In DNA, the CDR3 is TGTGCCAGCAGCTTAGGCGGGAATCAAGAGACCCAGTACTTC. Drawing the rest from reference TRBV11-3 and TRBJ2-5, the complete variable domain is EAGVVQSPRYKIIEKKQPVAFWCNPISGHNTLYWYLQNLGQGPELLIRYENEEAVDDSQLPKDRFSAERLKGVDSTLKIQPAELGDSAVYLCASSLGGNQETQYFGPGTRLLVL.